A selection of T cell receptor beta chains follows, all from one sample in a study of beta chain features in type 1 diabetes. Generated by immunoSEQ multiplex PCR, the TCRdb table keeps only in-frame clones and is missing some. Of a few hundred thousand clones listed, about a tenth are singletons. The material sequenced was central memory CD4+ T cells from blood. The receptors here all came from a man aged 18 to 30 in good health. Each CDR3 is given with its conserved first and last residue. The order of the fields is D gene, V gene, clone size, J gene, CDR3 protein, CDR3 DNA. A D gene is named only where the DNA matches it firmly. Only some rows state a clone size, as once, few, many or a class for expanded clones.

D: TRBD2
V: TRBV18
size: few
J: TRBJ2-7
CDR3: CASSSGTNTYEQYF
DNA: TGTGCCAGCTCGTCTGGGACTAATACCTACGAGCAGTACTTC

D: .
V: TRBV19
size: .
J: TRBJ1-5
CDR3: CASNTWGTNQPQHF
DNA: TGTGCCAGTAATACGTGGGGTACCAATCAGCCCCAGCATTTT

D: TRBD1
V: TRBV28
size: many
J: TRBJ2-7
CDR3: CASKAGTGREQYF
DNA: TGTGCCAGCAAGGCCGGGACAGGGCGAGAGCAGTACTTC

D: .
V: TRBV15
size: few
J: TRBJ2-7
CDR3: CATSRESIHEQYF
DNA: TGTGCCACCAGCAGAGAGAGCATCCACGAGCAGTACTTC

D: TRBD1
V: TRBV9
size: few
J: TRBJ1-2
CDR3: CASSPGGDRGYGYTF
DNA: TGTGCCAGCAGCCCAGGGGGGGACAGGGGCTATGGCTACACCTTC

D: .
V: TRBV2
size: .
J: TRBJ2-2
CDR3: CASSQRMSAGELFF
DNA: TGTGCCAGCAGTCAAAGGATGAGCGCCGGGGAGCTGTTTTTT

D: TRBD2
V: TRBV18
size: few
J: TRBJ2-1
CDR3: CASSPPLRTGGTSGRSMQFF
DNA: TGTGCCAGCTCACCACCATTGCGGACAGGGGGAACTAGCGGGAGGTCCATGCAGTTCTTC

D: .
V: TRBV28
size: .
J: TRBJ1-1
CDR3: CASSLVSDPTEAFF
DNA: TGTGCCAGCAGTTTAGTATCAGACCCCACTGAAGCTTTCTTT

D: .
V: TRBV7-2
size: few
J: TRBJ2-7
CDR3: CASSSNSGTYEQYF
DNA: TGTGCCAGCAGCTCCAATAGCGGAACCTACGAGCAGTACTTC

D: TRBD1
V: TRBV9
size: few
J: TRBJ2-1
CDR3: CASSVGTGGSMEFF
DNA: TGTGCCAGCAGCGTAGGGACAGGGGGCTCCATGGAGTTCTTC

D: .
V: TRBV7-2
size: .
J: TRBJ2-7
CDR3: CASSFTPGPTEQYF
DNA: TGTGCCAGCAGCTTCACCCCGGGCCCAACGGAGCAGTACTTC

D: .
V: TRBV20-1
size: many
J: TRBJ2-7
CDR3: CSASEYYEQYF
DNA: TGCAGTGCTTCAGAATACTACGAGCAGTACTTC

D: TRBD2
V: TRBV6-5
size: .
J: TRBJ2-7
CDR3: CASSWTSGRARSEQYF
DNA: TGTGCCAGCAGTTGGACTAGCGGGAGGGCCAGGAGCGAGCAGTACTTC

D: .
V: TRBV4-2
size: .
J: TRBJ2-6
CDR3: CASSQGRAVGGANVLTF
DNA: TGTGCCAGCAGCCAAGGGAGGGCGGTTGGTGGGGCCAACGTCCTGACTTTC

D: TRBD1
V: TRBV7-6
size: .
J: TRBJ1-1
CDR3: CASSLGTGTGLGSEAFF
DNA: TGTGCCAGCAGCTTAGGAACCGGGACAGGGCTCGGCTCTGAAGCTTTCTTT

D: TRBD1
V: TRBV5-1
size: many
J: TRBJ2-5
CDR3: CASSSTGIETQYF
DNA: TGCGCCAGCAGCTCGACAGGGATAGAGACCCAGTACTTC

D: .
V: TRBV9
size: few
J: TRBJ2-7
CDR3: CASSAGPSQYEQYF
DNA: TGTGCCAGCAGCGCGGGACCCTCTCAATACGAGCAGTACTTC

D: .
V: TRBV6-5
size: few
J: TRBJ2-5
CDR3: CASSYTAEETQYF
DNA: TGTGCCAGCAGTTATACAGCGGAGGAGACCCAGTACTTC

D: .
V: TRBV18
size: few
J: TRBJ2-7
CDR3: CASSPPRTSYEQYF
DNA: TGTGCCAGCTCACCACCCAGGACTTCCTACGAGCAGTACTTC

D: TRBD2
V: TRBV30
size: few
J: TRBJ2-5
CDR3: CAWTAGETQYF
DNA: TGTGCCTGGACAGCGGGGGAGACCCAGTACTTC

D: TRBD2
V: TRBV4-3
size: few
J: TRBJ2-7
CDR3: CASSLSGTSGYEQYF
DNA: TGCGCCAGCAGCCTGTCCGGGACTAGCGGATACGAGCAGTACTTC

D: TRBD1
V: TRBV2
size: few
J: TRBJ1-3
CDR3: CASSGQATPLNTIYF
DNA: TGTGCCAGCTCCGGACAGGCAACACCTCTAAACACCATATATTTT

D: .
V: TRBV27
size: .
J: TRBJ2-7
CDR3: CASSHPADRINEQYF
DNA: TGTGCCAGCAGCCATCCCGCCGACAGGATTAACGAGCAGTACTTC

D: TRBD1
V: TRBV18
size: .
J: TRBJ2-6
CDR3: CASSPGQGRDSGANVLTF
DNA: TGTGCCAGCTCACCGGGACAGGGGAGGGACTCTGGGGCCAACGTCCTGACTTTC

D: .
V: TRBV4-2
size: few
J: TRBJ2-7
CDR3: CASSQARSYEQYF
DNA: TGTGCCAGCAGCCAAGCACGGTCCTACGAGCAGTACTTC

D: TRBD1
V: TRBV27
size: .
J: TRBJ1-1
CDR3: CASSLSHRGTEAFF
DNA: TGTGCCAGCAGTTTATCCCACAGGGGCACTGAAGCTTTCTTT

D: .
V: TRBV6-1
size: .
J: TRBJ1-1
CDR3: CASSDRAVTEAFF
DNA: TGTGCCAGCAGTGACAGGGCAGTCACTGAAGCTTTCTTT

D: .
V: TRBV2
size: few
J: TRBJ1-1
CDR3: CASSEQGNTEAFF
DNA: TGTGCCAGCAGTGAACAGGGAAACACTGAAGCTTTCTTT

D: .
V: TRBV4-1
size: .
J: TRBJ1-1
CDR3: CASSQSKGSNTEAFF
DNA: TGCGCCAGCAGCCAATCTAAGGGGAGTAACACTGAAGCTTTCTTT

D: TRBD1
V: TRBV5-4
size: few
J: TRBJ2-7
CDR3: CASSFGHRGSYEQYF
DNA: TGTGCCAGCAGCTTTGGTCACAGGGGGTCCTACGAGCAGTACTTC

D: .
V: TRBV6-6
size: few
J: TRBJ2-5
CDR3: CASSYSEMGTQYF
DNA: TGTGCCAGCAGTTACTCGGAAATGGGGACCCAGTACTTC

D: .
V: TRBV7-2
size: .
J: TRBJ2-2
CDR3: CASSLRVGNTGELFF
DNA: TGTGCCAGCAGCTTACGGGTCGGGAACACCGGGGAGCTGTTTTTT

D: .
V: TRBV7-2
size: few
J: TRBJ2-3
CDR3: CASSRLLRTDTQYF
DNA: TGTGCCAGCAGCAGACTACTTCGCACAGATACGCAGTATTTT

D: TRBD2
V: TRBV28
size: .
J: TRBJ2-7
CDR3: CASSLSREGREQYF
DNA: TGTGCCAGCAGTTTATCCCGGGAGGGCCGGGAGCAGTACTTC

D: .
V: TRBV5-1
size: many
J: TRBJ1-1
CDR3: CASSFRGNTEAFF
DNA: TGCGCCAGCAGCTTCCGGGGTAACACTGAAGCTTTCTTT